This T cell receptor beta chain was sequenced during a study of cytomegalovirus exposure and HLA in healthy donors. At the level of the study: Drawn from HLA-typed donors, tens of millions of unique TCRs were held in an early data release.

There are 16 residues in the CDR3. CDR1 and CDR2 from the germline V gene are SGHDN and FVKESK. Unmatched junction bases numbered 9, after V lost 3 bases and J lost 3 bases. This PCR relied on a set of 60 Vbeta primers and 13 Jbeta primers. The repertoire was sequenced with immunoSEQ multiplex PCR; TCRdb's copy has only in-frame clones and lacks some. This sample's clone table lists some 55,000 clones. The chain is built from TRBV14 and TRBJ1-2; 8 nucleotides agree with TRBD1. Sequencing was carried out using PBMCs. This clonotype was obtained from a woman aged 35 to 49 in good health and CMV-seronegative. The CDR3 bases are TGTGCCAGCAGCCAGAAAGGACAGGGATCAGACTATGGCTACACCTTC. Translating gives CASSQKGQGSDYGYTF.